Below are 27 T cell receptor beta chains sequenced from a single sample in a study of T cell repertoires in cytomegalovirus infection. One entry per CDR3 protein results from TCRdb running MiXCR on the reads. The sample carries around 310,000 distinct CDR3 sequences, around 29% recorded once. Their cognate antigens are unknown. This material consisted of cultured PBMCs, taken from culture after CMV antigen stimulation. The receptors shown here come from a human donor in good health (CMV status not recorded). Some clones in this sample may be carry-over from other donors' samples.

CDR3 in amino acids: CASSVGRNNSPLHF. The CDR3 DNA sequence: TGTGCCAGCAGCGTGGGACGGAATAATTCACCCCTCCACTTT. V gene TRBV5-6 combines with J gene TRBJ1-6, with a tentative D call TRBD1 (5 bases). V was cut by 4 bases and J by 5 bases, with 10 bases left in between. Germline CDR1 reads SGHDT; CDR2 reads YYEEEE. This CDR3 spans 14 amino acids.

This clonotype was seen only a few times. The CDR3 coding sequence is TGTGCCAGCAGTCTCTCTCCGGGACCGTGGGGCTACACCTTC. It yields the protein CASSLSPGPWGYTF. This chain connects TRBV6-5 to TRBJ1-2, with a weak D call TRBD1 (5 bases). V lost 5 bases, J lost 8 bases, and 18 bases lay in between. Germline V gene data show CDR1 as MNHEY and CDR2 as SVGAGI. CDR3 size: 14 residues.

The chain couples TRBV7-8 to TRBJ2-2, with D tentatively TRBD2 (7 bases). V dropped 1 base and J dropped 2 bases, with 14 bases sitting between them. The CDR3 consists of 17 residues. Germline-derived CDR1 and CDR2 are SGHVS and FQNEAQ. The CDR3 region is CASSLGPGGLNTGELFF. CDR3 sequence (DNA): TGTGCCAGCAGCTTAGGGCCGGGGGGCCTAAACACCGGGGAGCTGTTTTTT.

The chain joins TRBV19 to TRBJ1-2; D not resolved. This CDR3 comprises 14 residues. Trimming shortened V by 1 base and J by 0 bases, and 6 bases separated the two germline ends. CDR1 and CDR2 (germline): LNHDA, SQIVND (reference sequence). The CDR3 reads CASSIVGSNYGYTF. Written as DNA, the CDR3 is TGTGCCAGTAGTATAGTCGGATCTAACTATGGCTACACCTTC.

This clonotype was observed a few times. The DNA for the CDR3 is TGTGCCAGCAGCTTAGACGCAGGCACTGAAGCTTTCTTT. Its translation: CASSLDAGTEAFF. The J gene is TRBJ1-1, the V gene TRBV7-9, with D uncertain. There are 13 residues in the CDR3. Deletions cut 1 base from V and 4 bases from J, with 7 bases between. Germline CDR1 is SEHNR and CDR2 is FQNEAQ (reference sequence).

In the case of this clonotype: This may stem from a read error, because a much larger clone lies one nucleotide away. V gene TRBV7-8 combines with J gene TRBJ2-3; weak D call: TRBD2 (6 bases). Trimming pared 3 bases from V and 4 bases from J, leaving 23 bases between. Germline V gene data show CDR1 as SGHVS and CDR2 as FQNEAQ. The CDR3 runs 18 residues. This CDR3 reads CASSFPRTTHKSADTQYF. The CDR3 DNA reads TGTGCCAGCAGCTTCCCCCGGACTACTCACAAGAGCGCAGATACGCAGTATTTT.

This sequence joins TRBV29-1 and TRBJ1-2; the D gene is possibly TRBD1 (6 bases). Germline CDR1 reads SQVTM; CDR2 reads ANQGSEA. Trimming took 3 bases from V and 2 from J, leaving 13 bases between them. This CDR3 has 14 amino acids. The CDR3: CSVEPVGQNYGYTF. For the CDR3, the DNA is TGCAGCGTTGAGCCCGTCGGACAGAACTATGGCTACACCTTC. Drawing the rest from reference TRBV29-1 and TRBJ1-2, the complete variable domain is SAVISQKPSRDICQRGTSLTIQCQVDSQVTMMFWYRQQPGQSLTLIATANQGSEATYESGFVIDKFPISRPNLTFSTLTVSNMSPEDSSIYLCSVEPVGQNYGYTFGSGTRLTVV.

J is TRBJ2-7 and V is TRBV7-6; 8 bases line up with TRBD1. This CDR3 spans 14 amino acids. V lost 5 bases, J lost 1 base, and 4 bases stayed unmatched. Per the germline V gene, CDR1 is SGHVS and CDR2 is FNYEAQ. The CDR3 protein is CASSQGQGSYEQYF. The CDR3 region has the DNA TGTGCCAGCAGCCAAGGACAGGGTTCCTACGAGCAGTACTTC. The variable domain in full, completed from reference TRBV7-6 and TRBJ2-7, reads GAGVSQSPRYKVTKRGQDVALRCDPISGHVSLYWYRQALGQGPEFLTYFNYEAQQDKSGLPNDRFSAERPEGSISTLTIQRTEQRDSAMYRCASSQGQGSYEQYFGPGTRLTVT.

This clonotype was observed a handful of times. The DNA of the CDR3 is TGTGCCAGCAGCTTAGTGCTGCAGGGACTAGCCAAAAACATTCAGTACTTC. Translation: CASSLVLQGLAKNIQYF. The chain has TRBV7-2 and TRBJ2-4; D is perhaps TRBD2 (6 bases). The germline V gene has CDR1 SGHTA and CDR2 FQGNSA. Trimming left V 1 base short and J 0 bases short, with 13 bases between. The CDR3 runs to 17 residues.

V is TRBV10-3 and J is TRBJ1-1, with D uncertain. CDR3 length: 15 amino acids. Trimming removed 2 bases from V and 1 base from J, with 11 bases in between. CDR1 and CDR2 (germline): ENHRY, SYGVKD. The CDR3 is CAISEPTEGNTEAFF. The CDR3 nucleotides are TGTGCCATCAGTGAGCCAACAGAGGGGAACACTGAAGCTTTCTTT.

In this sample, this clonotype turned up many times. The chain combines TRBV7-2 with TRBJ2-1; D could derive from TRBD1 or TRBD2 (6 bases each). The ends were cut back, 2 bases at V and 10 bases at J, with 9 bases in the middle. This CDR3 has 12 residues. Germline V gives CDR1 SGHTA, CDR2 FQGNSA. The CDR3 reads CASSLWGAEQFF. The CDR3, as DNA: TGTGCCAGCAGCTTATGGGGGGCCGAGCAGTTCTTC.

The rearrangement joins TRBV10-2 to TRBJ1-4; 7 nucleotides match TRBD1. The J segment lost 6 bases and the V segment lost 3 bases, leaving 4 bases of the junction unmatched. CDR3 length: 14 amino acids. Germline CDR1 WSHSY, CDR2 SAAADI. The CDR3: CASSEGQVDEKLFF. In DNA, the CDR3 is TGCGCCAGCAGTGAAGGACAGGTAGATGAAAAACTGTTTTTT.

The sample holds one count of this clonotype. J is TRBJ2-2 and V is TRBV30, with TRBD2 matching over 10 bases. V lost 1 base to trimming and J lost 6 bases; unmatched junction nucleotides: 5. Germline CDR1 GTSNPN, CDR2 SVGIG (reference sequence). This CDR3 has 15 residues. This chain's CDR3 is CAWSGAGGHAGELFF. CDR3 DNA sequence: TGTGCCTGGAGTGGAGCGGGAGGGCACGCCGGGGAGCTGTTTTTT.

This rearrangement joins TRBV20-1 to TRBJ1-5; D call uncertain. In germline, CDR1 is DFQATT, CDR2 SNEGSKA (reference sequence). Trimming left V 1 base short and J 2 bases short, with 15 bases between. The CDR3 length is 16 residues. CDR3 nucleotide sequence: TGCAGTGCTAGAGCTGTGCAAAGGCAAGGCAATCAGCCCCAGCATTTT. It translates to CSARAVQRQGNQPQHF.

The chain uses TRBV4-1 and TRBJ1-6; D gene uncertain. Germline assignment: CDR1 MGHRA and CDR2 YSYEKL. The CDR3 is 14 residues long. Trimming shortened V by 0 bases and J by 9 bases, and 9 bases separated the two germline ends. In nucleotides, the CDR3 is TGCGCCAGCAGCCAAGATATGGTCTCTTCACCCCTCCACTTT. This gives the protein CASSQDMVSSPLHF.

This clonotype came up a few times. The V gene is TRBV7-8, the J gene TRBJ1-2, with 7 nucleotides matching TRBD1. The germline CDR1 and CDR2 sequences are SGHVS and FQNEAQ. The V and J ends lost 5 bases and 3 bases, in that order; junction bases with no gene match: 6. The CDR3 sequence is 14 residues long. The CDR3 is CASSHRGYDYGYTF. CDR3 sequence (DNA): TGTGCCAGCAGCCACAGGGGTTATGACTATGGCTACACCTTC.

This clonotype has more than one count but fewer than ten. The rearrangement links TRBV12-3 or TRBV12-4 to TRBJ2-7; 14 bases fit TRBD2. This CDR3 spans 16 amino acids. The junction had 4 bases not matched to a gene; V was cut back by 6 bases and J by 0 bases. CDR3 protein: CASRGLAGESSYEQYF. CDR3 DNA: TGTGCCAGCAGGGGACTAGCGGGGGAAAGCTCCTACGAGCAGTACTTC.

The rearrangement links TRBV28 to TRBJ2-3, with a tentative D call TRBD2 (5 bases). Trimming took 8 bases from V and 5 from J, leaving 5 bases between them. Germline V gives CDR1 MDHEN, CDR2 SYDVKM. This CDR3 region has 10 residues. Written as DNA, the CDR3 is TGTGCCAGCGGGAGAGATACGCAGTATTTT. Translated, it gives CASGRDTQYF.

Many counts were recorded for this clonotype. The chain joins TRBV7-2 to TRBJ2-1; 7 bases are a match to TRBD2. Germline CDR1 is SGHTA and CDR2 is FQGNSA. Unmatched junction bases numbered 5, after V lost 6 bases and J lost 0 bases. The CDR3 has 15 residues. The CDR3 coding sequence is TGTGCCAGCAGAGGTGGCGGGAGCTCCTACAATGAGCAGTTCTTC. Translated, it gives CASRGGGSSYNEQFF.

The chain is built from TRBV27 and TRBJ2-1; 8 nucleotides match TRBD1. CDR3 length equals 17 residues. V lost 5 bases, J lost 0 bases, and 9 bases stayed unmatched. CDR1 MNHEY and CDR2 SMNVEV come from the germline V gene (reference sequence). CDR3 nucleotide sequence: TGTGCCAGCAGTCGCCCGGGACAGGACCGCTCCTACAATGAGCAGTTCTTC. This codes for CASSRPGQDRSYNEQFF.

The gene calls are TRBV11-2 and TRBJ2-1; D unresolved. V was pared by 4 bases and J by 3 bases, with 13 bases between. The CDR3 length is 15 residues. In germline, CDR1 is SGHAT, CDR2 FQNNGV. The CDR3 region is CASSSLADGYNEQFF. The CDR3 DNA reads as TGTGCCAGCAGCTCGTTAGCCGACGGCTACAATGAGCAGTTCTTC.

This clonotype was detected a few times. The J gene is TRBJ2-2, the V gene TRBV6-1, with TRBD1 matching over 11 bases. Germline V CDR1 and CDR2: MNHNS, SASEGT. Trimming at V came to 0 bases and at J to 6 bases, leaving 9 bases not matched to a gene. This CDR3 is 18 amino acids long. The CDR3 reads CASSEAGGQGAKAGELFF. DNA for the CDR3: TGTGCCAGCAGTGAAGCGGGCGGACAGGGGGCGAAAGCCGGGGAGCTGTTTTTT.

This rearrangement joins TRBV7-6 to TRBJ2-7; D remains unclear. The CDR3 runs 14 residues. The V and J ends lost 2 bases and 1 base respectively, with 9 bases between them. From germline, CDR1 is SGHVS and CDR2 FNYEAQ. CDR3 coding DNA: TGTGCCAGCAGCTTATCGGCAGAGTCCTACGAGCAGTACTTC. It codes for CASSLSAESYEQYF.

This sequence joins TRBV12-3 or TRBV12-4 and TRBJ1-1; weak D call: TRBD1 (6 bases). The CDR3 extends over 15 amino acids. Trimming shortened V by 6 bases and J by 5 bases, and 19 bases separated the two germline ends. The CDR3 nucleotides read TGTGCCAGCAGACCCTCCACAGGGACGAGGACTGAAGCTTTCTTT. Translating it yields CASRPSTGTRTEAFF.

Many counts were recorded for this clonotype. This chain links TRBV7-8 with TRBJ2-5; D unresolved. The CDR3 totals 14 residues. Trimming removed 1 base from V and 5 bases from J, with 11 bases in between. From germline, CDR1 is SGHVS and CDR2 FQNEAQ. The CDR3 bases are TGTGCCAGCAGCTTAGAGCCCCCTCCCGAGACCCAGTACTTC. Its translation: CASSLEPPPETQYF.

The rearrangement uses TRBV28 and TRBJ1-2; 7 nucleotides line up with TRBD1. The V gene end was trimmed by 4 bases and the J gene end by 1 base; junction bases not matched to a gene: 9. CDR1 and CDR2 (germline): MDHEN, SYDVKM. The CDR3 has 16 residues. CDR3 region: CASSSGGGGLNYGYTF. In nucleotides, the CDR3 is TGTGCCAGCAGTTCCGGGGGAGGGGGCCTTAACTATGGCTACACCTTC.

The V and J genes are TRBV20-1 and TRBJ2-7; D is possibly TRBD2 (6 bases). The germline V gene encodes CDR1 DFQATT and CDR2 SNEGSKA (reference sequence). The CDR3 has 16 residues. Trimming removed 0 bases from V and 0 bases from J, with 15 bases in between. Here the CDR3 reads CSARDLLRGFSYEQYF. Written as DNA, the CDR3 is TGCAGTGCTAGAGATCTACTGCGGGGCTTCTCCTACGAGCAGTACTTC.